A single sample gave rise to the 32 T cell receptor beta chains below, sequenced in a study of blood T cell repertoires in COVID-19. Sequencing was performed with immunoSEQ multiplex PCR; in TCRdb, only in-frame clones are kept and a portion is missing. The data contain approximately 100,000 clones, 69% of them singletons. The sample consisted of peripheral blood. Source of these receptors: an older man with acute or convalescent COVID-19.

This chain links TRBV4-3 with TRBJ2-5; D ambiguous. There are 13 residues in the CDR3. The germline V and J ends were trimmed by 0 bases and 1 base, with 3 bases remaining between them. Germline assignment: CDR1 LGHNA and CDR2 YSLEER. This chain's CDR3 is CASSQDFQETQYF. Written as DNA, the CDR3 is TGCGCCAGCAGCCAAGACTTCCAAGAGACCCAGTACTTC.

This clone was detected a few times. The chain combines TRBV2 with TRBJ1-3; D unclear. V lost 7 bases and J lost 1, with 8 bases in between. Germline V gene data show CDR1 as SNHLY and CDR2 as FYNNEI. The CDR3 consists of 13 residues. CDR3 coding DNA: TGTGCCAGCACGGGGTTGTCTGGAAACACCATATATTTT. Its protein product is CASTGLSGNTIYF.

This clone was picked up a small number of times. The chain combines TRBV5-1 with TRBJ2-7; TRBD1 matches at 9 bases. Trimming removed 4 bases from V and 1 base from J; junction bases left unmatched: 3. The CDR3 runs 14 residues. Germline V gene sequence: CDR1 SGHRS, CDR2 YFSETQ. CDR3 DNA sequence: TGCGCCAGCAGCATGGGACAGGGTTCCTACGAGCAGTACTTC. It codes for CASSMGQGSYEQYF.

This chain connects TRBV7-9 to TRBJ2-5, with D tentatively TRBD1 (6 bases). The CDR3 covers 15 residues. The V gene's germline CDR1 is SEHNR and CDR2 FQNEAQ (reference sequence). The ends were cut back, 5 bases at V and 2 bases at J, with 15 bases in the middle. CDR3 sequence: CASSTGQRPQETQYF. CDR3 nucleotide sequence: TGTGCCAGCAGCACCGGACAGAGACCTCAAGAGACCCAGTACTTC. Based on the CDR3 plus reference TRBV7-9 and TRBJ2-5, the full variable domain is DTGVSQNPRHKITKRGQNVTFRCDPISEHNRLYWYRQTLGQGPEFLTYFQNEAQLEKSRLLSDRFSAERPKGSFSTLEIQRTEQGDSAMYLCASSTGQRPQETQYFGPGTRLLVL.

V gene TRBV19 combines with J gene TRBJ1-4, with a weak D call TRBD1 (6 bases). This CDR3 comprises 15 residues. Germline-derived CDR1 and CDR2 are LNHDA and SQIVND (reference sequence). Trimming stripped 6 bases from V and 8 bases from J, with 19 bases between. The CDR3: CASSLTSGQPEKLFF. CDR3 nucleotides: TGTGCCAGTAGCCTAACTTCTGGACAGCCAGAAAAACTGTTTTTT. Full variable domain (missing parts from reference TRBV19 and TRBJ1-4): DGGITQSPKYLFRKEGQNVTLSCEQNLNHDAMYWYRQDPGQGLRLIYYSQIVNDFQKGDIAEGYSVSREKKESFPLTVTSAQKNPTAFYLCASSLTSGQPEKLFFGSGTQLSVL.

The chain combines TRBV24-1 with TRBJ2-2, with TRBD1 as a possible D gene (6 bases). Germline V CDR1 and CDR2: KGHDR, SFDVKD. CDR3 size: 13 residues. The V end was cut by 9 bases, the J end by 0 bases, with 7 bases between. The CDR3, as DNA: TGTGCCACCGGGACAACGAACACCGGGGAGCTGTTTTTT. Protein: CATGTTNTGELFF.

The chain links TRBV11-3 to TRBJ2-2; possibly TRBD1 for D (6 bases). Germline V gives CDR1 SGHNT, CDR2 YENEEA. The V end lost 0 bases, the J end lost 9 bases, and 8 bases lay between the germline ends. The CDR3 has 13 amino acids. The CDR3: CASSLDGDRELFF. CDR3 sequence (DNA): TGTGCCAGCAGCTTAGACGGGGACAGGGAGCTGTTTTTT.

This rearrangement joins TRBV11-2 to TRBJ2-1; tentative D call: TRBD2 (6 bases). Trimming stripped 5 bases from V and 2 bases from J, with 16 bases between. Germline lookup yields CDR1 SGHAT and CDR2 FQNNGV. This CDR3 spans 16 amino acids. CDR3 amino acids: CASSHLLAGPYNEQFF. DNA of the CDR3: TGTGCCAGCAGCCACCTACTAGCAGGCCCCTACAATGAGCAGTTCTTC.

This clone was seen once. The chain uses TRBV3-1 (or the pseudogene TRBV3-2) and TRBJ2-3; 7 nucleotides align to TRBD2. CDR1 and CDR2 from the germline V gene are LGHDT and YNNKEL (reference sequence). The CDR3 sequence is 14 residues long. The V segment lost 6 bases and the J segment 5 bases; nucleotides outside the gene matches: 8. The CDR3 DNA sequence: TGTGCCAGCAGTTGGACTAGAGATGGAGATACGCAGTATTTT. It translates to CASSWTRDGDTQYF.

The V call is TRBV28, the J call TRBJ1-2, with TRBD1 matching over 8 bases. The CDR3 consists of 14 residues. J gave up 5 bases and V 4 bases, and 6 bases lay outside the gene matches. CDR1 MDHEN and CDR2 SYDVKM come from the germline V gene. This chain's CDR3 is CASSSGGAGYGYTF. CDR3 in DNA: TGTGCCAGCAGTTCAGGGGGCGCGGGTTATGGCTACACCTTC.

The rearrangement joins TRBV5-5 to TRBJ1-6; D is undetermined. The CDR3 consists of 15 residues. Between the trimmed V and J ends, which lost 6 bases and 6 bases, there was a span of 16 bases. The V gene's germline CDR1 is SGHKS and CDR2 YYEKEE (reference sequence). This CDR3 is CASMGSQRLNSPLHF. As DNA, the CDR3 is TGTGCCAGCATGGGGAGCCAGCGACTTAATTCACCCCTCCACTTT.

The chain recombines TRBV10-1 with TRBJ1-5; TRBD1 is a possible D gene (5 bases). The ends were cut back, 2 bases at V and 4 bases at J, with 12 bases in the middle. The CDR3 is made up of 15 amino acids. Germline V CDR1 and CDR2: WNHNN, SYGVQD (reference sequence). The CDR3 spells CASSEGVGGNQPQHF. CDR3 nucleotides: TGCGCCAGCAGTGAGGGGGTCGGGGGGAATCAGCCCCAGCATTTT.

This clone was counted a few times. The V call is TRBV10-2, the J call TRBJ2-1; D gene unclear. This CDR3 contains 15 residues. V gave up 1 base and J gave up 0 bases, with 7 bases separating them. The V gene's germline CDR1 is WSHSY and CDR2 SAAADI. CDR3 DNA: TGCGCCAGCAGTGAGTGGCAAAGCTCCTACAATGAGCAGTTCTTC. This gives the protein CASSEWQSSYNEQFF.

This chain uses TRBV7-2 with TRBJ2-3, with 9 bases aligning to TRBD2. This CDR3 comprises 16 residues. The V segment lost 1 base and the J segment 4 bases; nucleotides outside the gene matches: 6. The germline V gene has CDR1 SGHTA and CDR2 FQGNSA. For the CDR3, the DNA is TGTGCCAGCAGCTTAGAGACTAGCGGAGGTTCAGATACGCAGTATTTT. It codes for CASSLETSGGSDTQYF.

V gene TRBV4-1 combines with J gene TRBJ2-1; the match to TRBD1 covers 9 bases. The CDR3 spans 16 residues. From germline, CDR1 is MGHRA and CDR2 YSYEKL. Trimming cost V 3 bases and J 0 bases; bases outside gene matches: 3. The CDR3 DNA reads as TGCGCCAGCAGCCACGGACAGGGGTACTCCTACAATGAGCAGTTCTTC. This translates into CASSHGQGYSYNEQFF.

V gene TRBV5-6 combines with J gene TRBJ2-7, with TRBD2 identical over 7 bases. Germline CDR1 is SGHDT and CDR2 is YYEEEE. The CDR3 spans 16 residues. V was clipped by 0 bases and J by 0 bases; unmatched bases: 6. The CDR3 sequence is CASSLGLRESSYEQYF. CDR3 sequence (DNA): TGTGCCAGCAGCTTGGGTTTGCGGGAGAGCTCCTACGAGCAGTACTTC.

This clone has only one observation. This chain joins TRBV7-2 and TRBJ2-3; 11 bases are shared with TRBD2. With V trimmed by 6 bases and J by 14 bases, 13 bases remained unmatched. This CDR3 has 14 residues. The V gene's germline CDR1 is SGHTA and CDR2 FQGNSA. CDR3 nucleotide sequence: TGTGCCAGCAGTTCCCCGGGACTAGCGGCCGAGGCGTATTTT. This encodes CASSSPGLAAEAYF.

The chain has TRBV19 and TRBJ1-5, with D possibly being TRBD1 (5 bases). The germline V and J ends were trimmed by 5 bases and 2 bases, with 16 bases remaining between them. This CDR3 has 16 residues. In germline, CDR1 is LNHDA, CDR2 SQIVND (reference sequence). CDR3 nucleotides: TGTGCCAGTAGTCCCAACCGGGGGGATGGCAATCAGCCCCAGCATTTT. It encodes CASSPNRGDGNQPQHF.

The chain carries TRBV11-2 and TRBJ1-1; D is unresolved. Between the trimmed V and J ends, which lost 0 bases and 5 bases, there was a span of 7 bases. The CDR3 has 13 residues. Germline V gene data show CDR1 as SGHAT and CDR2 as FQNNGV. The DNA of the CDR3 is TGTGCCAGCAGCTTAGATCAACGGACTGAAGCTTTCTTT. This codes for CASSLDQRTEAFF.

This chain connects TRBV9 to TRBJ2-7; D perhaps matches TRBD2 (5 bases). The V end was cut by 6 bases, the J end by 2 bases, with 6 bases between. The CDR3 is 11 residues long. The germline CDR1 and CDR2 sequences are SGDLS and YYNGEE. Here the CDR3 DNA reads TGTGCCAGCAAGGAGGCCTACGAGCAGTACTTC. Residues: CASKEAYEQYF.

V is TRBV7-2 and J is TRBJ2-6, with D possibly matching TRBD1 (5 bases). The V end was cut by 5 bases, the J end by 0 bases, with 11 bases between. Per the germline V gene, CDR1 is SGHTA and CDR2 is FQGNSA. This CDR3 has 16 residues. The CDR3 DNA reads as TGTGCCAGCAGCAAACAGGTTATCTCTGGGGCCAACGTCCTGACTTTC. Translated: CASSKQVISGANVLTF.

The chain carries TRBV6-2 or TRBV6-3 and TRBJ2-3, with 13 bases fitting TRBD2. This CDR3 has 15 residues. CDR1 and CDR2 from the germline V gene are MNHEY and SVGEGT. The trim removed 5 bases at V and 5 bases at J, leaving 4 bases unmatched. The CDR3 nucleotides are TGTGCCAGCAGTCGACTAGCGGGAGGACAAGATACGCAGTATTTT. Amino acids: CASSRLAGGQDTQYF.

This sequence joins TRBV5-6 and TRBJ2-7, with 10 bases that match TRBD1. The germline CDR1 and CDR2 sequences are SGHDT and YYEEEE. The length of the CDR3 is 14 residues. V was clipped by 6 bases and J by 4 bases; unmatched bases: 7. The CDR3 bases are TGTGCCAGCATGTTGGGACAGGGGTATTACGAGCAGTACTTC. Protein product: CASMLGQGYYEQYF.

This clone was recorded only once. The chain uses TRBV5-6 and TRBJ1-2; maybe TRBD1 (5 bases). Germline V lookup: CDR1 SGHDT, CDR2 YYEEEE. The germline V and J ends were trimmed by 4 bases and 7 bases, with 14 bases remaining between them. This CDR3 is built from 13 residues. CDR3 protein: CASSPSGYGGYTF. CDR3 in DNA: TGTGCCAGCAGCCCTTCAGGGTATGGTGGCTACACCTTC.

The chain has TRBV9 and TRBJ1-3, with 7 positions matching TRBD1. The CDR3 extends over 16 amino acids. CDR1 SGDLS and CDR2 YYNGEE come from the germline V gene. The V gene end was trimmed by 0 bases and the J gene end by 1 base; junction bases not matched to a gene: 4. CDR3 DNA sequence: TGTGCCAGCAGCGTAGGCGGGACAGCGTCTGGAAACACCATATATTTT. Amino acids: CASSVGGTASGNTIYF. The full variable domain, its missing parts supplied by reference TRBV9 and TRBJ1-3, is DSGVTQTPKHLITATGQRVTLRCSPRSGDLSVYWYQQSLDQGLQFLIQYYNGEERAKGNILERFSAQQFPDLHSELNLSSLELGDSALYFCASSVGGTASGNTIYFGEGSWLTVV.

The chain combines TRBV15 with TRBJ2-1, with TRBD2 identical over 7 bases. Germline V CDR1 and CDR2: LNHNV, YYDKDF (reference sequence). J lost 4 bases, V lost 0 bases, and 12 bases had no gene match. CDR3 length: 18 amino acids. DNA for the CDR3: TGTGCCACCAGCAGAGATCCGTGGGGAAGCGGGGTGTACAATGAGCAGTTCTTC. Protein product: CATSRDPWGSGVYNEQFF. Complete variable domain (other parts from reference TRBV15 and TRBJ2-1): DAMVIQNPRYQVTQFGKPVTLSCSQTLNHNVMYWYQQKSSQAPKLLFHYYDKDFNNEADTPDNFQSRRPNTSFCFLDIRSPGLGDTAMYLCATSRDPWGSGVYNEQFFGPGTRLTVL.

The V and J genes are TRBV5-1 and TRBJ2-7, with D perhaps matching TRBD2 (6 bases). CDR1 is SGHRS, CDR2 YFSETQ, per germline. V was pared by 0 bases and J by 4 bases, with 14 bases between. The CDR3 is made up of 15 amino acids. The CDR3 bases are TGCGCCAGCAGCTTGGATTTGGGGGGTGGGTACGAGCAGTACTTC. Translated, it gives CASSLDLGGGYEQYF.

This rearrangement joins TRBV29-1 to TRBJ2-1; 11 bases agree with TRBD1. CDR1 SQVTM and CDR2 ANQGSEA come from the germline V gene. CDR3 length: 15 residues. V dropped 7 bases and J dropped 7; count of bases not matched to a gene: 12. The CDR3 region has the DNA TGCAGCGGGGTAATAGGACAGGGGGCATGGAATGAGCAGTTCTTC. Its protein product is CSGVIGQGAWNEQFF.

The chain joins TRBV5-4 to TRBJ2-6; 8 positions agree with TRBD1. Trimming removed 2 bases from V and 0 bases from J; junction bases left unmatched: 4. CDR3 size: 17 residues. Germline V gives CDR1 SGHNT, CDR2 YYREEE (reference sequence). The chain's CDR3 is CASSFRQGISGANVLTF. CDR3 nucleotide sequence: TGTGCCAGCAGCTTTAGACAGGGGATCTCTGGGGCCAACGTCCTGACTTTC.

The rearrangement links TRBV21-1 to TRBJ2-3; TRBD1, the D gene given by the table, was not confirmed from the DNA. TRBV21-1 is listed as a pseudogene. This CDR3 region has 16 residues. In DNA, the CDR3 is TGTGCCAGCAGAACTCAACAGGGGCTCCCCGAAGATACGCAGTATTTT. Translated, it gives CASRTQQGLPEDTQYF.

CDR3 in amino acids: CASGTSGLYEQYF. CDR3 DNA: TGTGCCAGCGGGACTAGCGGACTCTACGAGCAGTACTTC. This chain links TRBV12-3 or TRBV12-4 with TRBJ2-7, with 11 positions matching TRBD2. V gave up 8 bases and J gave up 3 bases; unmatched junction bases: 3. CDR3 length: 13 residues.

This clone was counted between two and nine times. The chain links TRBV27 to TRBJ1-2; tentatively, D is TRBD1 (5 bases). V was trimmed by 5 bases and J by 7 bases, leaving 14 bases between them. Per the germline V gene, CDR1 is MNHEY and CDR2 is SMNVEV (reference sequence). The CDR3 consists of 13 residues. This CDR3 is CASSEQVVGGYTF. CDR3 DNA: TGTGCCAGCAGTGAACAGGTCGTGGGTGGCTACACCTTC.